The entry below gives a single T cell receptor (beta chain) sequence along with its context. As yet, its antigen is unknown. The sample belongs to a study of graft-versus-host responses after intestinal transplantation. About the study: Grafts were multivisceral, liver-intestinal, or isolated intestinal. Anti-thymocyte globulin served as induction for all recipients, who then took tacrolimus and steroids for 2 to 4 years. Overall study findings and caveats: Ileal or blood samples showed some GvH clones first, and such clones were also found in recipient marrow.

Sequenced by immunoSEQ multiplex PCR; TCRdb stores in-frame clones only, minus some. The data contain 80,000 to 95,000 clones, roughly 91% of them singletons. The CDR3 has 14 residues. The germline V gene encodes CDR1 SGHNT and CDR2 YENEEA. V was clipped by 4 bases and J by 2 bases, with 11 bases between them. The genes are TRBV11-3 and TRBJ2-5; D is unclear. Sequenced material: unstimulated CD8+ T cells sorted from spleen or lymph node cells, taken before intestinal transplant. The TCR sequence derives from a human donor who received an intestinal transplant. The CDR3 spells CASSSFGTQETQYF. Written as DNA, the CDR3 is TGTGCCAGCAGCTCTTTCGGTACTCAAGAGACCCAGTACTTC.